Listed below are T cell receptor beta chains from one sample, sequenced in a study of blood T cell repertoires in COVID-19. Profiled with immunoSEQ multiplex PCR; TCRdb holds only in-frame clones, not every one. Of roughly 320,000 clones in the sample, 65% to 90% were seen once. Sequenced: PBMCs or T cells enriched from blood (not recorded which). The receptors originated from a man under 40 who had recovered from COVID-19. Each CDR3 is given with its conserved first and last residue. A D gene is named only where the DNA matches it firmly. Clone size is given for some rows only: seen once, a few or many times, or a class if the clone is expanded.

v_call	d_call	j_call	clone_size	cdr3_aa	cdr3_nt
TRBV6-5	NA	TRBJ2-2	NA	CASSFGHLTGELFF	TGTGCCAGCAGTTTTGGACACCTCACCGGGGAGCTGTTTTTT
TRBV24-1	NA	TRBJ2-7	NA	CATSDPSRGLPYEQYF	TGTGCCACCAGTGACCCGTCGCGGGGGCTCCCCTACGAGCAGTACTTC
TRBV5-6	TRBD1	TRBJ1-1	NA	CASSLGVQGARGPNTEAFF	TGTGCCAGCAGCTTGGGGGTACAGGGGGCGCGGGGGCCGAACACTGAAGCTTTCTTT
TRBV19	TRBD1	TRBJ1-1	NA	CASSPGTGPIQAFF	TGTGCCAGTAGTCCCGGGACAGGTCCAATCCAAGCTTTCTTT
TRBV6-5	NA	TRBJ1-3	NA	CASATGGAPGNTIYF	TGTGCCAGCGCCACGGGAGGGGCGCCCGGAAACACCATATATTTT
TRBV4-2	NA	TRBJ1-2	NA	CASSQDGRGYTF	TGTGCCAGCAGCCAAGATGGGAGGGGCTACACCTTC
TRBV5-4	NA	TRBJ1-2	NA	CASSLDSLYGYTF	TGTGCCAGCAGCTTGGACAGTTTGTATGGCTACACCTTC
TRBV7-8	NA	TRBJ1-5	NA	CASSLVRPGNQPQHF	TGTGCCAGCAGCTTAGTGAGGCCAGGGAATCAGCCCCAGCATTTT
TRBV10-1	NA	TRBJ2-3	NA	CASSEQRPSDTQYF	TGCGCCAGCAGTGAGCAGCGGCCCAGCGATACGCAGTATTTT
TRBV7-9	NA	TRBJ1-4	NA	CASPGEATNEKLFF	TGTGCCAGCCCCGGGGAAGCAACTAATGAAAAACTGTTTTTT
TRBV5-6	NA	TRBJ2-7	NA	CASSLGAGRSYEQYF	TGTGCCAGCAGCTTGGGTGCGGGAAGATCCTACGAGCAGTACTTC
TRBV7-6	TRBD2	TRBJ2-3	NA	CASSSSGSTDTQYF	TGTGCCAGCAGCTCTAGCGGTAGCACAGATACGCAGTATTTT
TRBV10-3	NA	TRBJ1-1	NA	CAISERLAEAFF	TGTGCCATCAGTGAGCGTCTTGCTGAAGCTTTCTTT
TRBV19	TRBD1	TRBJ2-5	NA	CASSIGIQGAETQYF	TGTGCCAGTAGTATAGGAATACAGGGGGCAGAGACCCAGTACTTC
TRBV11-2	TRBD1	TRBJ2-1	NA	CASSSGTGGNEQFF	TGTGCCAGCAGCTCCGGGACAGGGGGCAATGAGCAGTTCTTC
TRBV19	TRBD1	TRBJ2-2	few	CASRRSWTGGTGELFF	TGTGCCAGTAGACGAAGCTGGACAGGGGGCACCGGGGAGCTGTTTTTT
TRBV2	TRBD2	TRBJ2-5	NA	CASSALISGGSETQYF	TGTGCCAGCAGCGCCTTGATTAGCGGGGGTTCTGAGACCCAGTACTTC
TRBV2	TRBD1	TRBJ1-3	once	CASSQTGGPGNTIYF	TGTGCCAGCAGCCAAACAGGGGGCCCGGGAAACACCATATATTTT
TRBV6-1	TRBD1	TRBJ2-2	NA	CASSDGTGGPGELFF	TGTGCCAGCAGTGACGGGACAGGGGGTCCCGGGGAGCTGTTTTTT
TRBV5-1	TRBD2	TRBJ2-1	NA	CASSPLAGAYNEQFF	TGCGCCAGCAGCCCTCTAGCGGGGGCCTACAATGAGCAGTTCTTC
TRBV15	NA	TRBJ1-5	NA	CATSRPLGTIGNQPQHF	TGTGCCACCAGCAGGCCCCTCGGGACAATCGGCAATCAGCCCCAGCATTTT
TRBV12-3/TRBV12-4	NA	TRBJ1-5	once	CASSLNRDQPQHF	TGTGCCAGCAGTTTAAATCGGGATCAGCCCCAGCATTTT
TRBV7-8	NA	TRBJ1-6	NA	CASSLAFGKGSSYNSPLHF	TGTGCCAGCAGCTTAGCGTTCGGGAAAGGGAGCTCCTATAATTCACCCCTCCACTTT
TRBV2	TRBD2	TRBJ2-7	NA	CASRKRLAGDEQYF	TGTGCCAGCAGAAAAAGGCTAGCGGGAGACGAGCAGTACTTC
TRBV30	NA	TRBJ1-1	NA	CAWSERYSEAFF	TGTGCCTGGAGTGAGAGGTACTCTGAAGCTTTCTTT
TRBV28	NA	TRBJ2-1	once	CASSFRGGSYNEQFF	TGTGCCAGCAGTTTCAGGGGAGGGTCCTACAATGAGCAGTTCTTC
TRBV5-1	TRBD1	TRBJ2-1	NA	CADRDSYNEQFF	TGCGCCGATAGGGACAGTTACAATGAGCAGTTCTTC
TRBV19	NA	TRBJ1-4	NA	CASSMGQGKEKLFF	TGTGCCAGTAGTATGGGGCAGGGGAAAGAAAAACTGTTTTTT
TRBV7-8	TRBD2	TRBJ2-3	NA	CASSRVAGGITDTQYF	TGTGCCAGCAGCCGTGTAGCGGGGGGGATTACAGATACGCAGTATTTT
TRBV6-2/TRBV6-3	TRBD2	TRBJ2-3	NA	CASSGLAVSTDTQYF	TGTGCCAGCAGTGGACTAGCGGTTAGCACAGATACGCAGTATTTT